The rows below give T cell receptor beta chains drawn from one sample of a study of T cell responses to AZD1222 COVID-19 vaccine. Using immunoSEQ multiplex PCR, the repertoire was profiled, and TCRdb retains in-frame clones only, with some absent. In the table there are under 130,000 clones, about 88% of which are singletons. The sample was peripheral blood, taken 28 days after the second AZD1222 dose. The receptor set was obtained from an adult who received the AZD1222 COVID-19 vaccine. The CDR3 runs from the conserved cysteine through the conserved F or W. Each record gives: V gene, J gene, CDR3 protein.

>TRBV7-9|TRBJ2-3
CASSLQGLDTQYF
>TRBV30|TRBJ2-7
CAWKPDRAYDEQYF
>TRBV23-1|TRBJ1-2
CASSQYTGDHGYTF
>TRBV7-3|TRBJ1-1
CASSLNPQGSNTEAFF
>TRBV18|TRBJ1-5
CASSPGDSNQPQHF
>TRBV29-1|TRBJ1-2
CSSFREGILYGYTF
>TRBV27|TRBJ1-2
CASSLSGGGYGYTF
>TRBV12-3/TRBV12-4|TRBJ1-5
CASSLFPYQPQHF
>TRBV7-2|TRBJ2-7
CASSYKTSFYEQYF
>TRBV7-2|TRBJ2-1
CASSLEQGPKKFF
>TRBV7-9|TRBJ2-7
CASSFDSYEQYF
>TRBV7-2|TRBJ2-7
CASSLGYGAAYEQYF
>TRBV7-2|TRBJ2-5
CASSPRPGTSGRAAETQYF
>TRBV7-9|TRBJ2-1
CASSPSSVAGEVGNEQFF
>TRBV28|TRBJ2-4
CASSTTSWREYPNIQYF
>TRBV27|TRBJ1-1
CASGLYFSTEAFF
>TRBV30|TRBJ1-1
CALDGGRNTEAFF
>TRBV11-1|TRBJ2-7
CASSRTPYEQYF